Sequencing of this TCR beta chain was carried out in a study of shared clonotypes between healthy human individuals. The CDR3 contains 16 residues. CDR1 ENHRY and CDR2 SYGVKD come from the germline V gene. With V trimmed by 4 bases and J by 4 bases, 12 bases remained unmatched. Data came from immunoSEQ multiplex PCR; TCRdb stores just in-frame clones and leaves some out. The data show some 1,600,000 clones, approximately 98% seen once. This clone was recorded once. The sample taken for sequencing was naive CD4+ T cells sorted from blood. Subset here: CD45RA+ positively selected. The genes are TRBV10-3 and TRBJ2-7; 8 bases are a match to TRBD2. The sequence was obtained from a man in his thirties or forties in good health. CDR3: CAISVPEAGDSYEQYF. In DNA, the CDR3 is TGTGCCATCAGTGTTCCAGAAGCGGGAGACTCTTACGAGCAGTACTTC.